The clone carrying this TCR beta chain was seen many times. The antigen remains unidentified. V was pared by 4 bases and J by 0 bases, with 17 bases between. The CDR3 totals 17 residues. CDR1 and CDR2 (germline): SGHDT, YYEEEE. This sample is drawn from a study of response to subunit inactivated influenza vaccine. Study-wide results and limits: The authors put forward the suggestion that each seasonal influenza vaccination may bring in only a limited number of new T cells.

Via MiXCR, TCRdb re-called the RT-PCR reads, giving one row per CDR3 protein. The table has more than 450,000 distinct CDR3 sequences, around 11% seen once. This same sample was also part of a study on T cells expressing NK-cell markers. Per that study: 5'RACE template switching with UMIs generated TCR beta cDNA. Sorted CD3+CD56+NKG2C+, CD3+CD56+NKG2C- and CD3+CD56-NKG2C+ T cells supplied TCR beta repertoires. Most of the eight sequenced donors tested HCMV-seropositive; one tested seronegative.

This sequence was found in a man aged 50-59 years who received an inactivated influenza vaccine. The chain links TRBV5-6 to TRBJ2-1; D is uncertain. This specimen consisted of PBMCs from blood, obtained on the day of vaccination. The CDR3 loop is CASSPLKWRSSYNEQFF. The CDR3 DNA reads as TGTGCCAGCAGCCCTCTAAAGTGGCGGAGCTCCTACAATGAGCAGTTCTTC.